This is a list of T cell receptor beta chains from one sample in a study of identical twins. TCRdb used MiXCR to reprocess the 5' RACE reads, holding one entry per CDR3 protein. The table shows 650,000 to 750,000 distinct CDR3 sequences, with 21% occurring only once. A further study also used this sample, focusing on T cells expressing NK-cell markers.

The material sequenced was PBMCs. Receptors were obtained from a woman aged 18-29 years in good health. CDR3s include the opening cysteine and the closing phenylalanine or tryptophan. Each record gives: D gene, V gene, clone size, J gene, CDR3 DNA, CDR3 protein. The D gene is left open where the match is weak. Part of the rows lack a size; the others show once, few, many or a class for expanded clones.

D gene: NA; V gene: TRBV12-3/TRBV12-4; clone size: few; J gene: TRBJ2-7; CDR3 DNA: TGTGCCAGCAGTTTCCGGGGGGCCAGGGGAGAGCAGTACTTC; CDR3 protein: CASSFRGARGEQYF
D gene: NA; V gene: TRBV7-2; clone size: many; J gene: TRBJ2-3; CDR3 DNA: TGTGCCAGCAGACCTACAACGGATACGCAGTATTTT; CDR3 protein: CASRPTTDTQYF
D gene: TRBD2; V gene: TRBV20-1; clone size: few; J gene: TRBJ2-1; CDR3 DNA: TGCAGTGCCCCGCCGGGACTAGCGGGAGGGCGGGAGCAGTTCTTC; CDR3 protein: CSAPPGLAGGREQFF
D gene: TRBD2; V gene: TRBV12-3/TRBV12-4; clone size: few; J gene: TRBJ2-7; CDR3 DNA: TGTGCCAGCAGTTTGGGGACTAGCGGAGGTCACGAGCAGTACTTC; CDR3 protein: CASSLGTSGGHEQYF
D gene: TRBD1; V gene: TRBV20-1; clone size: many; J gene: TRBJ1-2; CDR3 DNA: TGCAGTGCCAGAGGGGCAGGGGGCGGATATGGCTACACCTTC; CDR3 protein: CSARGAGGGYGYTF
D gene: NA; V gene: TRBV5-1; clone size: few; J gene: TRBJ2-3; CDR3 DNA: TGCGCCAGCAGCGGGGGGAGTTCCTCTAGCACAGATACGCAGTATTTT; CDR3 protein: CASSGGSSSSTDTQYF
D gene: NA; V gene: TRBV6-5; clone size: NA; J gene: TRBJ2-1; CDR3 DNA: TGTGCCAGCAGTTACTCGGCAGGGCCCTACAATGAGCAGTTCTTC; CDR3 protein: CASSYSAGPYNEQFF
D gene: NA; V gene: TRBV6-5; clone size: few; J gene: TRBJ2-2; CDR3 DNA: TGTGCCAGCAGTTTGTCTAGGACGCTGAGGACCGGGGAGCTGTTTTTT; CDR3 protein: CASSLSRTLRTGELFF
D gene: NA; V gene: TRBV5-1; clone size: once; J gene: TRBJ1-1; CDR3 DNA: TGCGCCAGCAGCACCGACGCAGGGAGTTTATCTGAAGCTTTCTTT; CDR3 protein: CASSTDAGSLSEAFF
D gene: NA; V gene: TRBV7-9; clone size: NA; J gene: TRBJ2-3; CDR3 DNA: TGTGCCAGCATCAAGGGGGGCCGGTCCACAGATACGCAGTATTTT; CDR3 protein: CASIKGGRSTDTQYF
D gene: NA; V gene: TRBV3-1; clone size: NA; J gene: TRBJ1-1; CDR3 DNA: TGTGCCAGCAGCCAAGGAGGAGGAGGGACTGAAGCTTTCTTT; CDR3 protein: CASSQGGGGTEAFF
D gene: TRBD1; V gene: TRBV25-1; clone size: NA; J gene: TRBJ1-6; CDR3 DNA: TGTGCCAGCAGTTGGGGACAGAGAAATTCACCCCTCCACTTT; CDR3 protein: CASSWGQRNSPLHF
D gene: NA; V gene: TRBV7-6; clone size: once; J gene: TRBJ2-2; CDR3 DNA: TGTGCCAGCAGCCCCTATAGGGCCAACACCGGGGAGCTGTTTTTT; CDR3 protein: CASSPYRANTGELFF
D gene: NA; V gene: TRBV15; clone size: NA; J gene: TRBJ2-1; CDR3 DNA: TGTGCCACCAGCAGCCGACTAGGTGGGGAGTTCTTC; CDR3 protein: CATSSRLGGEFF
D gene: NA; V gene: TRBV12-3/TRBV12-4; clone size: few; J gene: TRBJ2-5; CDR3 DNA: TGTGCCAGCAGAGTCACCCAGTACTTC; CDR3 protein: CASRVTQYF
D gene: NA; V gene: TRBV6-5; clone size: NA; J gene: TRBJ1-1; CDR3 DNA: TGTGCCAGCAAAGGGGGTAACACTGAAGCTTTCTTT; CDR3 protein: CASKGGNTEAFF
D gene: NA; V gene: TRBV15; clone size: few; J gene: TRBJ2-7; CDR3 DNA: TGTGCCACCAGCAGAGGGCACGAGCAGTACTTC; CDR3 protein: CATSRGHEQYF
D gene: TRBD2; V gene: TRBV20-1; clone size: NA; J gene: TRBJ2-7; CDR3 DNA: TGCAGTGCTAGCGCCCGGGCTAGCGGACTCTCCTACGAGCAGTACTTC; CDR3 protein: CSASARASGLSYEQYF
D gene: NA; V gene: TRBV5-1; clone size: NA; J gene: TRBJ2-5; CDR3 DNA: TGCGCCAGCAGCTTGGGTGGAACGACCCAGTACTTC; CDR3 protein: CASSLGGTTQYF
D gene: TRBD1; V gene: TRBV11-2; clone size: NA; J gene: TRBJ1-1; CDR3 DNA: TGTGCCAGCAGCTTAGAGCAGACAGGGATGACTGAAGCTTTCTTT; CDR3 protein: CASSLEQTGMTEAFF
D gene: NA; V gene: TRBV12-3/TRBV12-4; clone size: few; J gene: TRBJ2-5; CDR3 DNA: TGTGCCAGCAGCGTTGACAGCGTTCTGAAGACCCAGTACTTC; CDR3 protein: CASSVDSVLKTQYF
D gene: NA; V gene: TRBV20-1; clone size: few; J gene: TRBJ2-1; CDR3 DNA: TGCAGTGCTGGCGGTGAGCAGTTCTTC; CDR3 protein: CSAGGEQFF
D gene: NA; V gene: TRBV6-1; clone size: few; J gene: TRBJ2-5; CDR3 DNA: TGTGCCAGCACCCTGACATTCGGGGAGACCCAGTACTTC; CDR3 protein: CASTLTFGETQYF
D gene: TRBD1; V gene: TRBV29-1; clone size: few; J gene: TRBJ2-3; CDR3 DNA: TGCAGCGTAACTACAGGGGGACCAGATACGCAGTATTTT; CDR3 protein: CSVTTGGPDTQYF
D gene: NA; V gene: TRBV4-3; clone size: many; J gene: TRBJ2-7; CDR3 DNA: TGCGCCAGCAGCCAGGGAGGTGGGGAAGACGAGCAGTACTTC; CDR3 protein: CASSQGGGEDEQYF
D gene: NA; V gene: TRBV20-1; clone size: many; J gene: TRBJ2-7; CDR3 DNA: TGCAGTGCCGAGGGGTTACCGGGGCAGAAGCCCTACGAGCAGTACTTC; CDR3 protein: CSAEGLPGQKPYEQYF
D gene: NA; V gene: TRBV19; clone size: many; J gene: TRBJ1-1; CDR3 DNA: TGTGCCAGTAGTAACAGTCTCCGAGGACAAGCTTTCTTT; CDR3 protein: CASSNSLRGQAFF
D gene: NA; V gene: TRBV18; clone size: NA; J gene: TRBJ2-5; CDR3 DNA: TGTGCCAGCGTAGAAAGGCTCCAAGAGACCCAGTACTTC; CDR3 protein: CASVERLQETQYF
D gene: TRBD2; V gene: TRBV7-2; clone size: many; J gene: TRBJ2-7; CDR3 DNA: TGTGCCAGCAGCTTCGGACTAGCGGGATCCTACGAGCAGTACTTC; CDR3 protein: CASSFGLAGSYEQYF
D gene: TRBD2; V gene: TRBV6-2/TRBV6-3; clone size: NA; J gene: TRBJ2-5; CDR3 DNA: TGTGCCAGCAGACAAGCGGGACAAGAGACCCAGTACTTC; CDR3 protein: CASRQAGQETQYF
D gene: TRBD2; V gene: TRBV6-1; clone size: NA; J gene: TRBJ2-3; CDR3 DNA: TGTGCCAGCACTATAGTCCGGGGGGCAGATACGCAGTATTTT; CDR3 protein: CASTIVRGADTQYF
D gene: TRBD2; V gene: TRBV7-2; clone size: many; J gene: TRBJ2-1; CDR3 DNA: TGTGCCAGCAGCTCTGGACTAGCTGGCTACAATGAGCAGTTCTTC; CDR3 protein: CASSSGLAGYNEQFF
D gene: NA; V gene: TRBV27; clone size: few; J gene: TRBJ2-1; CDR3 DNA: TGTGCCAGCAGTTTATTAGGGGGGCAGGGAAGGAATGAGCAGTTCTTC; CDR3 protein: CASSLLGGQGRNEQFF
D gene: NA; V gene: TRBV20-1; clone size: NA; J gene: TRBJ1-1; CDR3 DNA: TGCAGCCACGTCGGCAGCGCAAACACTGAAGCTTTCTTT; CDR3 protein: CSHVGSANTEAFF
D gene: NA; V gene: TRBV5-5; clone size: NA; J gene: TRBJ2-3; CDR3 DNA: TGTGCCAGCAGCCCCGGGCTCAAAGGAGATACGCAGTATTTT; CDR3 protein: CASSPGLKGDTQYF
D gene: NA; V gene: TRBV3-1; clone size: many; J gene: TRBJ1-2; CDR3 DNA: TGTGCCAGCAGTATACACTATGGCTACACCTTC; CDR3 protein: CASSIHYGYTF
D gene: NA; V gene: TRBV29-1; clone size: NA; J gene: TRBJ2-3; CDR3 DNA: TGCAGCGTTGGCAGGGTAGGGTCTGGTACGCAGTATTTT; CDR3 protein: CSVGRVGSGTQYF
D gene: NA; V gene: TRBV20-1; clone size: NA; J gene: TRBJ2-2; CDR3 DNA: TGCAGTGCTCCCGCGAAGGGCTACACCGGGGAGCTGTTTTTT; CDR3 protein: CSAPAKGYTGELFF
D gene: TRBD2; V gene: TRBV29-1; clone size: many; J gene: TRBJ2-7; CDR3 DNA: TGCAGCGTTGCAAGTCACCCCTTTCGGGGGGGTGAAGAGCAGTACTTC; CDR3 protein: CSVASHPFRGGEEQYF
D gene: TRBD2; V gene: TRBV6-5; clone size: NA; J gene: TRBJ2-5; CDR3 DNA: TGTGCCAGCAGTTGGGGACTAGTGGAGACCCAGTACTTC; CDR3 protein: CASSWGLVETQYF
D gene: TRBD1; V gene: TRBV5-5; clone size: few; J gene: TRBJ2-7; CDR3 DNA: TGTGCCAGCAGCTTGGTAGGACAGGGCCACGAGCAGTACTTC; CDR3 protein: CASSLVGQGHEQYF
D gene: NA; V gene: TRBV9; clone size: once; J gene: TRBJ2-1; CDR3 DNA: TGTGCCAGCAGCCCTAAAGGGTCTGAGAGGGGAGATGAGCAGTTCTTC; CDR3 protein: CASSPKGSERGDEQFF
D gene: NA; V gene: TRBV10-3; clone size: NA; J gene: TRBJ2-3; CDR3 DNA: TGTGCCAGCGACAGCACAGATACGCAGTATTTT; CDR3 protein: CASDSTDTQYF
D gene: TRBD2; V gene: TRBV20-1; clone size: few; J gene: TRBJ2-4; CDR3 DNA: TGCAGTGCCACCCCTAGCGGGAGTAGTAACATTCAGTACTTC; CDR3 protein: CSATPSGSSNIQYF
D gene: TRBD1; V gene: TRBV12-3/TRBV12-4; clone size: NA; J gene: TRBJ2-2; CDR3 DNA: TGTGCCAGCAGTCTGGGACAGACACTCACCGGGGAGCTGTTTTTT; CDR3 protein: CASSLGQTLTGELFF
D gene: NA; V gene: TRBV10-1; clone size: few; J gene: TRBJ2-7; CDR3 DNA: TGCGCCAGCAGTGAGTCGACGGGCACAGACAGAAGCTCCTACGAGCAGTACTTC; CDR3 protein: CASSESTGTDRSSYEQYF
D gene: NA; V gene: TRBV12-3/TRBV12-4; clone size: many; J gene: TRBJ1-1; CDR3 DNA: TGTGCCAGCAGCCCCCTCCGGGCGTTGAACACTGAAGCTTTCTTT; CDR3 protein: CASSPLRALNTEAFF
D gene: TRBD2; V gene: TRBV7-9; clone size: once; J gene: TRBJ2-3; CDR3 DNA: TGTGCCACCCAGCCTAGCGGGGGGTCAGATACGCAGTATTTT; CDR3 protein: CATQPSGGSDTQYF